A selection of T cell receptor beta chains follows, all from one sample in a study of persistence of HIV-infected CD4 T cells. TCRdb's copy holds only in-frame clones and misses some; the assay was immunoSEQ multiplex PCR. The sample has over 25,000 clones; roughly four fifths are singletons. Their cognate antigens are unknown. The starting material was CD4+ T cells sorted from PBMCs after approximately 18-hour stimulation, obtained from a patient who received antiretroviral therapy. These receptors all come from an adult man with HIV who was CMV-seropositive. Each CDR3 is given with its conserved first and last residue. D genes are given only for firm matches. Size tells how often a clone was seen (once, few, many) or the class of an expanded clone, and some rows leave it out.

v_gene,len,d_gene,j_gene,abundance,CDR3aa,CDR3nt
TRBV4-2,15,TRBD1,TRBJ1-1,-,CASSRQGAQNTEAFF,TGTGCCAGCAGCCGACAGGGGGCGCAGAACACTGAAGCTTTCTTT
TRBV6-4,13,-,TRBJ1-2,-,CASSDTRVGGYTF,TGTGCCAGCAGTGACACCCGGGTCGGTGGCTACACCTTC
TRBV7-2,16,TRBD2,TRBJ2-3,-,CASSLVAGGPIDTQYF,TGTGCCAGCAGCTTGGTGGCGGGGGGGCCGATAGATACGCAGTATTTT
TRBV7-9,13,-,TRBJ1-6,few,CASTPLGLSPLHF,TGTGCCAGCACCCCTCTGGGGCTTTCACCCCTCCACTTT
TRBV5-5,15,TRBD1,TRBJ1-5,-,CASSAGQGIGQPQHF,TGTGCCAGCAGCGCAGGACAGGGTATAGGTCAGCCCCAGCATTTT
TRBV6-1,15,-,TRBJ1-2,once,CASSEIGAGLYGYTF,TGTGCCAGCAGTGAAATCGGAGCAGGATTATATGGCTACACCTTC
TRBV5-6,15,TRBD1,TRBJ1-6,-,CASSLRQGPNSPLHF,TGTGCCAGCAGCCTTCGACAGGGGCCAAATTCACCCCTCCACTTT
TRBV19,13,TRBD1,TRBJ1-2,few,CASSTTGTRGYTF,TGTGCCAGTAGTACGACAGGGACCCGTGGCTACACCTTC
TRBV7-2,15,-,TRBJ2-1,-,CASSLDTGYYNEQFF,TGTGCCAGCAGCTTAGACACAGGGTATTACAATGAGCAGTTCTTC
TRBV28,15,TRBD1,TRBJ2-3,-,CASSSTGRDRATQYF,TGTGCCAGCAGTTCAACAGGGCGAGACAGGGCTACGCAGTATTTT
TRBV18,17,-,TRBJ2-4,-,CASSPPMGAGNKNIQYF,TGTGCCAGCTCACCTCCGATGGGGGCGGGGAACAAAAACATTCAGTACTTC
TRBV18,14,TRBD1,TRBJ2-3,-,CASSTRQGPDTQYF,TGTGCCAGCTCAACTAGACAGGGGCCAGATACGCAGTATTTT
TRBV19,14,-,TRBJ1-4,-,CARTRGDTNEKLFF,TGTGCCAGGACCCGAGGGGACACTAATGAAAAACTGTTTTTT
TRBV7-2,13,-,TRBJ2-7,-,CASSSRGLYEQYF,TGTGCCAGCAGCTCCAGGGGTCTCTACGAGCAGTACTTC
TRBV6-5,15,-,TRBJ1-2,-,CASSYSISPTYGYTF,TGTGCCAGCAGTTACTCCATCTCTCCTACCTATGGCTACACCTTC
TRBV6-5,13,-,TRBJ1-6,once,CASSRDGLAPLHF,TGTGCCAGCAGCCGGGACGGTTTGGCGCCCCTCCACTTT
TRBV6-6,16,TRBD1,TRBJ1-5,-,CASSSNQGRGVQPQHF,TGTGCCAGCAGTTCCAACCAAGGCAGGGGGGTTCAGCCCCAGCATTTT
TRBV15,20,TRBD2,TRBJ2-5,-,CATSRDPSSSGGAGQETQYF,TGTGCCACCAGCAGAGACCCTTCATCAAGCGGGGGGGCCGGGCAAGAGACCCAGTACTTC
TRBV6-5,15,TRBD1,TRBJ2-1,-,CASSLTGQEYNEQFF,TGTGCCAGCTCCCTCACGGGACAGGAGTACAATGAGCAGTTCTTC
TRBV7-2,13,TRBD1,TRBJ1-2,-,CASSLDRGDGYTF,TGTGCCAGCAGCTTGGACAGGGGGGATGGCTACACCTTC
TRBV4-3,14,-,TRBJ1-5,once,CASSQDGRDQPQHF,TGCGCCAGCAGCCAAGATGGCCGGGATCAGCCCCAGCATTTT
TRBV29-1,15,TRBD1,TRBJ1-1,few,CSVQPGTGLSTEAFF,TGCAGCGTCCAACCCGGGACAGGGCTGAGCACTGAAGCTTTCTTT
TRBV7-8,15,-,TRBJ2-1,-,CASSAGGGGAQEQFF,TGTGCCAGCAGCGCAGGGGGCGGGGGGGCACAAGAGCAGTTCTTC
TRBV25-1,16,-,TRBJ1-1,-,CASSGPGQYMNTEAFF,TGTGCCAGCAGTGGGCCGGGGCAGTACATGAACACTGAAGCTTTCTTT
TRBV10-3,16,TRBD2,TRBJ2-3,-,CAISESSSGGTDTQYF,TGTGCCATCAGTGAGTCGTCTAGCGGGGGAACAGATACGCAGTATTTT
TRBV7-2,16,-,TRBJ2-6,-,CASRLQGLDGANVLTF,TGTGCCAGCAGATTACAGGGATTGGACGGGGCCAACGTCCTGACTTTC
TRBV10-2,14,TRBD1,TRBJ2-2,-,CASIGQVFAGELFF,TGCGCCAGCATTGGACAGGTTTTCGCCGGGGAGCTGTTTTTT
TRBV19,15,TRBD1,TRBJ2-1,-,CASSIGQGPYNEQFF,TGTGCCAGTAGTATCGGACAGGGACCCTACAATGAGCAGTTCTTC
TRBV5-1,13,-,TRBJ1-2,-,CASSFTSGSGYTF,TGCGCCAGCAGCTTCACGTCAGGGTCCGGCTACACCTTC
TRBV7-2,15,TRBD1,TRBJ1-6,-,CASSQPGQGASPLHF,TGTGCCAGCAGCCAACCGGGACAGGGTGCATCACCCCTCCACTTT
TRBV7-6,15,TRBD1,TRBJ1-2,-,CASSLAAGGLYGYTF,TGTGCCAGCAGCTTAGCGGCAGGGGGATTGTATGGCTACACCTTC
TRBV12-3/TRBV12-4,12,TRBD1,TRBJ2-5,-,CASTLQGATQYF,TGTGCCAGCACCCTACAGGGGGCGACCCAGTACTTC
TRBV11-3,16,-,TRBJ2-2,-,CASSLAYRDKTGELFF,TGTGCCAGCAGCTTAGCCTACAGGGATAAAACCGGGGAGCTGTTTTTT
TRBV5-4,15,TRBD2,TRBJ2-3,-,CASSLTSGATDTQYF,TGTGCCAGCAGCTTGACTAGCGGGGCAACAGATACGCAGTATTTT
TRBV23-1,16,-,TRBJ1-4,-,CASSQVSEPMDEKLFF,TGCGCCAGCAGTCAAGTCAGCGAGCCGATGGATGAAAAACTGTTTTTT
TRBV5-1,15,-,TRBJ2-3,-,CASSFGGANTDTQYF,TGCGCCAGCAGCTTCGGAGGGGCGAACACAGATACGCAGTATTTT
TRBV2,15,-,TRBJ1-4,-,CASSEGTTTPEKLFF,TGTGCCAGCAGTGAAGGGACGACGACTCCTGAAAAACTGTTTTTT
TRBV4-1,15,-,TRBJ1-1,-,CASSQDRGGNTEAFF,TGCGCCAGCAGCCAAGATCGGGGCGGAAACACTGAAGCTTTCTTT
TRBV11-3,15,TRBD1,TRBJ2-1,-,CASSLGGQVYNEQFF,TGTGCCAGCAGCTTAGGGGGACAGGTCTACAATGAGCAGTTCTTC
TRBV2,15,-,TRBJ1-4,-,CASIDGPSRHEKLFF,TGTGCCAGCATCGACGGGCCATCCAGGCATGAAAAACTGTTTTTT
TRBV19,17,TRBD2,TRBJ2-2,-,CATLYPTLAGGAGELFF,TGTGCCACCCTATACCCAACCCTAGCGGGGGGGGCCGGGGAGCTGTTTTTT
TRBV21-1,17,-,TRBJ2-2,-,CASSKVRTVRNTGELFF,TGTGCCAGCAGCAAAGTAAGAACAGTGCGGAACACCGGGGAGCTGTTTTTT
TRBV5-1,12,-,TRBJ1-4,-,CASSVEGEKLFF,TGCGCCAGCTCCGTTGAGGGTGAAAAACTGTTTTTT
TRBV7-9,15,-,TRBJ1-5,-,CASSPDGQYNQPQHF,TGTGCCAGCAGCCCTGATGGACAGTACAATCAGCCCCAGCATTTT
TRBV12-3/TRBV12-4,13,-,TRBJ1-1,-,CASSNRVINEAFF,TGTGCCAGCAGTAACAGGGTTATTAATGAAGCTTTCTTT